This entry features one T cell receptor (beta chain) sequence. Its cognate antigen is unknown. The whole isolated RNA underwent reverse transcription, so sequencing captured expressed TCRB transcripts. Produced via immunoSEQ multiplex PCR; TCRdb's table is partial and in-frame only. Altogether about 650,000 clones are present, 9.5% to 15% being singletons, with the ten largest covering roughly 0.12%. This sample was included in a study of beta chain features in type 1 diabetes. Study details: Patients did not differ from healthy donors in age, gender or cell yield. Study-wide results and limits: Moderately but significantly shorter TCRB CDR3s were found in Type 1 diabetes patients in all four CD4+ subsets.

CD4+ cells of the naive, central memory, regulatory and stem cell-like memory types were sorted via CD45RO/CCR7/CD25/CD127/CD95/CD27. Without exception, sorted populations had purity beyond 95%. Sequenced material: naive CD4+ T cells from blood. The clonotype originates from a man aged 25 to 40 with type 1 diabetes.

CDR3 sequence: CASPGGSEETQYF. CDR3 in DNA: TGTGCCAGCCCAGGGGGGTCGGAAGAGACCCAGTACTTC. The genes are TRBV9 and TRBJ2-5; a weak D match, TRBD1 (7 bases). The ends were cut back, 7 bases at V and 3 bases at J, with 13 bases in the middle. Germline loops: CDR1 SGDLS, CDR2 YYNGEE. The CDR3 is 13 residues long.